This T cell receptor beta chain was sequenced during a study of blood T cells in healthy people across ages. Regarding the study as a whole: Donors of long life had a larger count of naive CD4+ cells and greater diversity than aged donors.

V was clipped by 3 bases and J by 9 bases, with 13 bases between them. This CDR3 spans 13 amino acids. Germline assignment: CDR1 SGHRS and CDR2 YFSETQ. A sample-barcoded 5' primer and a J-beta primer mix were used in a second PCR of roughly 7 to 12 cycles. A template-switch adaptor that had 12 random nucleotides put a tag on each cDNA molecule. From the 5' RACE reads, TCRdb called clonotypes with MiXCR, one entry per CDR3 protein. This sample has more than 500,000 distinct CDR3 sequences, with 25% to 30% found just once. This clonotype has just a few counts. Its antigen is as yet unknown. The sequence was obtained from a woman between 65 and 79 years old in good health. J is TRBJ2-1 and V is TRBV5-1; weak D call: TRBD2 (5 bases). Sequencing input: blood. CDR3 loop: CASSSDSTGEQFF. The CDR3, as DNA: TGCGCCAGCAGCTCGGACTCCACCGGTGAGCAGTTCTTC.